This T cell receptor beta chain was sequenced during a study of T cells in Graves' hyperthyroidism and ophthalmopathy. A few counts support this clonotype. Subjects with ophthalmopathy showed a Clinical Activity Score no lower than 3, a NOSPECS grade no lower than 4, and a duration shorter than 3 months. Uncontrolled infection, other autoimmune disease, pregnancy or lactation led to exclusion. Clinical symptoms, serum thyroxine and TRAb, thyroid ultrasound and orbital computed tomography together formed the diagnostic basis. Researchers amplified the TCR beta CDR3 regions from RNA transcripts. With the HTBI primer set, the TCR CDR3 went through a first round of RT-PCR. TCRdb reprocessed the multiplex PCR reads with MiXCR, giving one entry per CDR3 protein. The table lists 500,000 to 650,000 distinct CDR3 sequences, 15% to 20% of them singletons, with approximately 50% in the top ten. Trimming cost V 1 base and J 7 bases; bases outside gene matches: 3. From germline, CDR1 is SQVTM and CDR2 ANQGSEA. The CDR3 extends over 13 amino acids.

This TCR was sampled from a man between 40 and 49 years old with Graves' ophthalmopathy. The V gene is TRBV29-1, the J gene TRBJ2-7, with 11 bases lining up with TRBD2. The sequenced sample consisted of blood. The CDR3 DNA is TGCAGCGTTGAAGGGACTAGCGGGTCAGAGCAGTACTTC. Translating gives CSVEGTSGSEQYF.